This T cell receptor beta chain was sequenced in a study of regulatory T cells in long-lasting Graves disease. Losses at the gene ends were 2 bases for V and 4 bases for J; bases not matched to a gene: 6. The CDR3 spans 17 residues. Germline V CDR1 and CDR2: MNHEY, SVGEGT. Concerning this clonotype itself: Antigen unknown.

According to the study, TCR beta libraries were built with iRepertoire HTBI primers and CDR3-region Arm-PCR. TCRdb ran MiXCR on the multiplex PCR reads and lists one entry per CDR3 protein. The repertoire holds 350,000 to 500,000 distinct CDR3 sequences, around 20% seen once, with 14% in the top ten. Findings of the study overall: Among samples with persistent disease, TRBV28, TRBJ1-2 and TRBJ2-5 were favored. Fewer public clonotypes were shared by new patients (roughly 910) than by persistent patients (about 2,700). Persistent Graves' cases showed lower TCR diversity than newly diagnosed cases.

The sample's time point: persistent/refractory GD, antithyroid drugs over 5 years with positive TRAb. From PBMCs, RNA was extracted and then used to make the TCR library. Graves' disease was diagnosed by American Thyroid Association guidelines. The rearrangement links TRBV6-2 or TRBV6-3 to TRBJ2-2; the match to TRBD2 covers 11 bases. The clonotype originates from a female donor with Graves disease. The sample here was peripheral blood mononuclear cells (PBMCs), taken when the disease was refractory, from a patient treated with antithyroid drugs. This CDR3 reads CASSYGIAGGTTGELFF. In DNA, the CDR3 is TGTGCCAGCAGTTACGGAATAGCGGGAGGGACCACCGGGGAGCTGTTTTTT.